The 13 T cell receptor beta chains below come from one sample, sequenced in a study of OX40 agonist ivuxolimab in advanced cancers. Libraries were prepared by immunoSEQ multiplex PCR; TCRdb keeps only in-frame clonotypes and omits some of them. The table records 55,000 to 80,000 clones, about 89% of them present only once. Sequenced here: CD4+ or CD8+ T cells sorted from blood, sampled in a trial of the OX40 agonist ivuxolimab. These receptors originate from an adult with an advanced solid tumor such as melanoma, head and neck, liver or kidney cancer.

The gene calls are TRBV5-4 and TRBJ1-3; the D is unclear. The CDR3 contains 11 residues. Trimming took off 2 bases at V and 3 bases at J, with 0 bases between the two ends. In germline, CDR1 is SGHNT, CDR2 YYREEE (reference sequence). The CDR3 protein is CASSFGNTIYF. The CDR3, as DNA: TGTGCCAGCAGCTTTGGAAACACCATATATTTT.

The DNA for the CDR3 is TGTGCCAGCAGCGTAGGAACCGGGGAGCTGTTTTTT. This codes for CASSVGTGELFF. The genes are TRBV9 and TRBJ2-2; unclear D gene. This CDR3 is built from 12 residues. The V gene's germline CDR1 is SGDLS and CDR2 YYNGEE. V dropped 0 bases and J dropped 5 bases, with 2 bases sitting between them.

The chain has TRBV2 and TRBJ2-7, with 8 bases lining up with TRBD2. From germline, CDR1 is SNHLY and CDR2 FYNNEI. The CDR3 length is 15 residues. The ends lost 7 bases at V and 0 bases at J; junction bases unmatched: 8. As DNA, the CDR3 is TGTGCCAGCATGTCAGGGCTAGCGGGCTCCTACGAGCAGTACTTC. Its translation: CASMSGLAGSYEQYF.

The chain combines TRBV5-1 with TRBJ2-5; D possibly corresponds to TRBD2 (6 bases). Germline values: CDR1 SGHRS, CDR2 YFSETQ. The CDR3 sequence is 18 residues long. The V end lost 0 bases, the J end lost 0 bases, and 18 bases lay between the germline ends. The CDR3 DNA reads TGCGCCAGCAGCTTGGTCCCTTCGGGCGGGGCATACCAAGAGACCCAGTACTTC. Translated, it gives CASSLVPSGGAYQETQYF.

The rearrangement joins TRBV2 to TRBJ2-2, with D unclear. Germline CDR1 SNHLY, CDR2 FYNNEI. The CDR3 runs 13 residues. V lost 8 bases, J lost 2 bases, and 9 bases lay in between. The CDR3 loop reads CASAPANTGELFF. In DNA form, the CDR3 reads TGTGCCAGCGCGCCGGCAAACACCGGGGAGCTGTTTTTT.

The chain joins TRBV18 to TRBJ1-1, with D maybe TRBD1 (6 bases). This CDR3 has 20 amino acids. CDR1 is KGHSH, CDR2 LQKENI, per germline. The V and J ends lost 6 bases and 4 bases respectively, with 33 bases between them. CDR3 sequence reads: CASSARQLRGQQGWGTEAFF. In nucleotides, the CDR3 is TGTGCCAGCTCGGCCCGGCAGCTAAGAGGACAGCAAGGGTGGGGCACTGAAGCTTTCTTT.

This clone was detected only a few times. The V and J genes are TRBV7-3 and TRBJ2-3; a possible D gene is TRBD2 (6 bases). This CDR3 has 14 amino acids. Germline loops: CDR1 SGHTA, CDR2 FQGTGA. V was pared by 0 bases and J by 3 bases, with 7 bases between. CDR3 loop: CASSLTGTTDTQYF. CDR3 sequence (DNA): TGTGCCAGCAGCTTAACCGGGACTACAGATACGCAGTATTTT.

The chain has TRBV5-1 and TRBJ2-3; no clear D. Trimming took 0 bases from V and 4 from J, leaving 9 bases between them. The CDR3 consists of 14 residues. The germline CDR1 and CDR2 sequences are SGHRS and YFSETQ. The CDR3 sequence is CASSLGRSPDTQYF. CDR3 nucleotide sequence: TGCGCCAGCAGCTTGGGAAGGAGCCCAGATACGCAGTATTTT.

V usage is TRBV7-2 and J usage is TRBJ2-7; D gene unclear. Deletions cut 3 bases from V and 6 bases from J, with 3 bases between. CDR3 length equals 10 residues. Germline V gives CDR1 SGHTA, CDR2 FQGNSA. In DNA form, the CDR3 reads TGTGCCAGCAGCTTTTCCGAGCAGTACTTC. It translates to CASSFSEQYF.

The V call is TRBV10-3, the J call TRBJ2-1; a weak D match, TRBD2 (5 bases). The V end lost 4 bases, the J end lost 5 bases, and 15 bases lay between the germline ends. Germline loops: CDR1 ENHRY, CDR2 SYGVKD. This CDR3 region has 15 residues. CDR3 in amino acids: CAISGLTNLNNEQFF. DNA of the CDR3: TGTGCCATCAGTGGATTGACTAACCTTAACAATGAGCAGTTCTTC.

This clone was counted between two and nine times. Distinct nucleotide sequences in the sample also encode this CDR3. The rearrangement uses TRBV18 and TRBJ2-7; D ambiguous. The CDR3 spans 14 residues. The V and J ends lost 3 bases and 2 bases respectively, with 11 bases between them. CDR1 is KGHSH, CDR2 LQKENI, per germline. CDR3 residues: CASSPRQDAYEQYF. The CDR3 DNA sequence: TGTGCCAGCTCACCCCGTCAGGACGCCTACGAGCAGTACTTC.

There are a few counts of this clone. The chain recombines TRBV18 with TRBJ1-5, with D unclear. CDR1 and CDR2 (germline): KGHSH, LQKENI. This CDR3 is 15 amino acids long. Between the trimmed V and J ends, which lost 1 base and 2 bases, there was a span of 9 bases. CDR3 loop: CASSPQGGGNQPQHF. In DNA, the CDR3 is TGTGCCAGCTCACCACAGGGAGGAGGCAATCAGCCCCAGCATTTT.

The chain is built from TRBV9 and TRBJ1-6; no definite D call. CDR3 size: 16 residues. The V and J ends lost 4 bases and 2 bases respectively, with 13 bases between them. In germline, CDR1 is SGDLS, CDR2 YYNGEE. As DNA, the CDR3 is TGTGCCAGCAGCTCTTCGACCGGCGCCTATAATTCACCCCTCCACTTT. Amino acid sequence: CASSSSTGAYNSPLHF.